This TCR beta chain was documented in a study of cytomegalovirus exposure and HLA in healthy donors. Study-wide results and caveats: Cytomegalovirus-associated TCR beta chains were listed, numbering 150 to 200. Most TCRs appeared rarely, but some public TCRs recurred in many donors.

Turning to this clone: Antigen specificity is unknown.

The assay was immunoSEQ multiplex PCR, and TCRdb's table has in-frame clones only and misses some. The sample holds some 150,000 clones, roughly nine tenths seen once. V gave up 5 bases and J gave up 4 bases, with 14 bases separating them. CDR1 is ENHRY and CDR2 is SYGVKD in the germline V gene. The CDR3 runs 14 residues. The TCR comes from a woman younger than 30 in good health and CMV-seropositive. The V call is TRBV10-3, the J call TRBJ1-2; maybe TRBD1 (6 bases). The material sequenced was PBMCs. The CDR3 bases are TGTGCCATCAGTTCTTTACAGGGTACCTATGGCTACACCTTC. It translates to CAISSLQGTYGYTF.